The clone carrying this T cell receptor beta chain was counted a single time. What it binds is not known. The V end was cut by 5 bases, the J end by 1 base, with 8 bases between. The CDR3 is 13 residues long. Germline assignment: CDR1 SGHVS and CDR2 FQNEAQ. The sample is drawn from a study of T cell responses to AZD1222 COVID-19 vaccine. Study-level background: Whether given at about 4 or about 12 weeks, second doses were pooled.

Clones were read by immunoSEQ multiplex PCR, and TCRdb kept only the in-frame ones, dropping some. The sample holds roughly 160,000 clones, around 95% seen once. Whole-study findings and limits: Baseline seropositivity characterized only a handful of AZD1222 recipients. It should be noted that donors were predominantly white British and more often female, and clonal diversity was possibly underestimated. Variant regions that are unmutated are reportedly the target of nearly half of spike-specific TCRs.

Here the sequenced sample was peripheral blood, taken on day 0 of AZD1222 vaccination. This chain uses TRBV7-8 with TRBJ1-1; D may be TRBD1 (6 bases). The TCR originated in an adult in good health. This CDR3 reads CASSPQGNTEAFF. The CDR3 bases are TGTGCCAGCAGCCCACAGGGGAACACTGAAGCTTTCTTT. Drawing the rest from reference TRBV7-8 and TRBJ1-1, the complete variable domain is GAGVSQSPRYKVAKRGQDVALRCDPISGHVSLFWYQQALGQGPEFLTYFQNEAQLDKSGLPSDRFFAERPEGSVSTLKIQRTQQEDSAVYLCASSPQGNTEAFFGQGTRLTVV.